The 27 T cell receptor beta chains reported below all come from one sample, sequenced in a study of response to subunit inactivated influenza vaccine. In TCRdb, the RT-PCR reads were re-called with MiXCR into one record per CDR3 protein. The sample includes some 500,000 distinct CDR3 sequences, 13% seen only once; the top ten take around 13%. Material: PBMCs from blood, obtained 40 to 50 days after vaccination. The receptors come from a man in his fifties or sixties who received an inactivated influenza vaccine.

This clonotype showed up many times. CDR3 DNA sequence: TGTGCCAGCAGTTTTGGTCCCCCCACTGAAGCTTTCTTT. It encodes CASSFGPPTEAFF. The chain links TRBV12-3 or TRBV12-4 to TRBJ1-1; no clear D. The CDR3 extends over 13 amino acids. V lost 3 bases and J lost 4, with 9 bases in between.

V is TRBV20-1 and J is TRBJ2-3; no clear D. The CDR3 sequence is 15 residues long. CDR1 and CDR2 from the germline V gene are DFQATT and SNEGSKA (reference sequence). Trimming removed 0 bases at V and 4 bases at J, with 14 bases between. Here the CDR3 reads CSARDIGNSADTQYF. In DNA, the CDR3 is TGCAGTGCTAGAGATATAGGGAATTCCGCAGATACGCAGTATTTT.

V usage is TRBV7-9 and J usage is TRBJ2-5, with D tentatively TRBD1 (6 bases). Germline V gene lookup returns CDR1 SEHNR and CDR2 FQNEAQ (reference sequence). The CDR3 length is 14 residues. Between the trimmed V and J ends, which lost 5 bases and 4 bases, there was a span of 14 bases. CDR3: CASSHWGPRETQYF. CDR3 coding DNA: TGTGCCAGCAGCCACTGGGGGCCCCGAGAGACCCAGTACTTC.

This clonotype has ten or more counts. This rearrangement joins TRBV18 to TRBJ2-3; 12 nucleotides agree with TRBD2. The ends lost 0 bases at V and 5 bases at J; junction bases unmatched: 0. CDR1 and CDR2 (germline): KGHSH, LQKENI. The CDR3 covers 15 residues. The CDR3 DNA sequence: TGTGCCAGCTCACCACCGGGACTAGCGGGAGATACGCAGTATTTT. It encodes CASSPPGLAGDTQYF.

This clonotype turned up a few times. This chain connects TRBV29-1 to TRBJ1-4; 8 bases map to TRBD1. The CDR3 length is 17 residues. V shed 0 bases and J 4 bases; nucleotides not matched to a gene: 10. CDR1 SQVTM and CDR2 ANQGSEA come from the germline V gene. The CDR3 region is CSVEDLSGTGFNEKLFF. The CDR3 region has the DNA TGCAGCGTTGAAGATCTTAGCGGGACAGGTTTTAATGAAAAACTGTTTTTT.

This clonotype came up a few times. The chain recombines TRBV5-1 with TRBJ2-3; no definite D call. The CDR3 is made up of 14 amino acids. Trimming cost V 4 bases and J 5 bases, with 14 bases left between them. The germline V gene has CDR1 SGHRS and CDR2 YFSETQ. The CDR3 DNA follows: TGCGCCAGCAGCCCCGCAAAACCGGTAGATACGCAGTATTTT. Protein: CASSPAKPVDTQYF.

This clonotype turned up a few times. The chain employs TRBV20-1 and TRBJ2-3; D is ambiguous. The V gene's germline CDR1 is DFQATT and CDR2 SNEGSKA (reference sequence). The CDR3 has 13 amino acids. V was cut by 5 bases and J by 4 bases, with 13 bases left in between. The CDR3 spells CSAVLQNADTQYF. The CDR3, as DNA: TGCAGTGCTGTCTTGCAGAATGCAGATACGCAGTATTTT.

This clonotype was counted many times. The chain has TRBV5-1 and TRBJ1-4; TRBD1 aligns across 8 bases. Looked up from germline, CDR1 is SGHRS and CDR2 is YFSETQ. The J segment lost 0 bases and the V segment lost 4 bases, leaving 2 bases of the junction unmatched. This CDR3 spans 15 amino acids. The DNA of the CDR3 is TGCGCCAGCAGCGAACAGGGGGCAACTAATGAAAAACTGTTTTTT. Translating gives CASSEQGATNEKLFF.

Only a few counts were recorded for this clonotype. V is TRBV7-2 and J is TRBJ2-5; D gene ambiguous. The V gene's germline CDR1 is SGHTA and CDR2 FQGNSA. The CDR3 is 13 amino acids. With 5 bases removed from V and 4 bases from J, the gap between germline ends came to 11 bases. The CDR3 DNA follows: TGTGCCAGCAGCGAGACCATGAGAGAGACCCAGTACTTC. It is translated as CASSETMRETQYF.

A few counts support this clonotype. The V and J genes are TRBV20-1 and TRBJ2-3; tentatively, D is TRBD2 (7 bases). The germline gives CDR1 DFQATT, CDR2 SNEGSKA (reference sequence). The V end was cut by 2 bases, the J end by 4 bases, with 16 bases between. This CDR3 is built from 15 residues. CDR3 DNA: TGCAGTGCTAGACCCCCAACGGGGGGCGCAGATACGCAGTATTTT. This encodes CSARPPTGGADTQYF.

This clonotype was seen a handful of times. CDR3 DNA sequence: TGCAGCGTTGAGGTGACGATGGAGCAGTTCTTC. Amino acids: CSVEVTMEQFF. This rearrangement joins TRBV29-1 to TRBJ2-1; D uncertain. V lost 3 bases to trimming and J lost 10 bases, with 10 bases between them. Germline values: CDR1 SQVTM, CDR2 ANQGSEA. The CDR3 runs to 11 residues.

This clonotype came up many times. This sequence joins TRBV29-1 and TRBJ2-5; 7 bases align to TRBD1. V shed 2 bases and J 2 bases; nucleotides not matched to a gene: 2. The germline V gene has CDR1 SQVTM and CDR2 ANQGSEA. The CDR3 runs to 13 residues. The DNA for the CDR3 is TGCAGCGTTGAAAGGACAGGTCAAGAGACCCAGTACTTC. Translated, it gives CSVERTGQETQYF.

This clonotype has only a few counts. CDR3 nucleotide sequence: TGTGCCAGTAGTATGTCGGCAACTAATGAAAAACTGTTTTTT. It encodes CASSMSATNEKLFF. The rearrangement links TRBV19 to TRBJ1-4, with no clear D. Per germline, CDR1 LNHDA and CDR2 SQIVND (reference sequence). V lost 3 bases to trimming and J lost 0 bases, with 5 bases between them. The CDR3 loop spans 14 amino acids.

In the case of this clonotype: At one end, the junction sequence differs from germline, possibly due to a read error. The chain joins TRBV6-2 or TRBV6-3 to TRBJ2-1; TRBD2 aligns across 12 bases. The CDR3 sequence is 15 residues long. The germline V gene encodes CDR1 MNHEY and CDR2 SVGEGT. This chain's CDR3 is CVSIPRLAGDNEQFF. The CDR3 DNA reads TGTGTCAGCATCCCAAGACTAGCGGGAGACAATGAGCAGTTCTTC.

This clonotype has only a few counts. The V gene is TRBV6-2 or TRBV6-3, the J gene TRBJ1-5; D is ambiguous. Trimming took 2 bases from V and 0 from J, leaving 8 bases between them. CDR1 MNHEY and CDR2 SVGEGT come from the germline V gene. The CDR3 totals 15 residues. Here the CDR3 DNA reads TGTGCCAGCAGTTACGCCAGCTATAGCAATCAGCCCCAGCATTTT. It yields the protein CASSYASYSNQPQHF.

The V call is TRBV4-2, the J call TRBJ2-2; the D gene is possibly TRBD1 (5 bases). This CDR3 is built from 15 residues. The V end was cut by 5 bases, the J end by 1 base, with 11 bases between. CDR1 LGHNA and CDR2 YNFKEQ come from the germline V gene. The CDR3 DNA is TGTGCCAGCAGCAGCAAAACAGGGAACACCGGGGAGCTGTTTTTT. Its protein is CASSSKTGNTGELFF.

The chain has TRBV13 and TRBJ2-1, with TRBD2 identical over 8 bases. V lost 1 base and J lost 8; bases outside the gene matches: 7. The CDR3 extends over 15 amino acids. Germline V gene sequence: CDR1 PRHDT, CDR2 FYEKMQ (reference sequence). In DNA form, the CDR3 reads TGTGCCAGCAGCTTAGAAGCGGGGGCGGACCATGAGCAGTTCTTC. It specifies CASSLEAGADHEQFF.

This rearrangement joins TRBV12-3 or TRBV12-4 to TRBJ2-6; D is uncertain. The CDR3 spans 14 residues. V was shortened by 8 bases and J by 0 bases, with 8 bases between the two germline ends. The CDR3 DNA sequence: TGTGCCAGCGCGACTTCCTCTGGGGCCAACGTCCTGACTTTC. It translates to CASATSSGANVLTF.

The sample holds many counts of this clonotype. CDR3: CASSLGQGGNNEQFF. The CDR3 bases are TGTGCCAGCAGCTTAGGACAGGGGGGAAACAATGAGCAGTTCTTC. V usage is TRBV11-3 and J usage is TRBJ2-1; 9 nucleotides align to TRBD1. The CDR3 is 15 residues long. Germline V gene data show CDR1 as SGHNT and CDR2 as YENEEA. V lost 1 base, J lost 5 bases, and 3 bases stayed unmatched.

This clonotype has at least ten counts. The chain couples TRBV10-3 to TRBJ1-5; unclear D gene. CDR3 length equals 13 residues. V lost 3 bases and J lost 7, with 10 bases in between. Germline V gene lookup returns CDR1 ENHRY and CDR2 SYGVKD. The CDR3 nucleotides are TGTGCCATCAGTGATAAAGGGATGCAGCCCCAGCATTTT. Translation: CAISDKGMQPQHF.

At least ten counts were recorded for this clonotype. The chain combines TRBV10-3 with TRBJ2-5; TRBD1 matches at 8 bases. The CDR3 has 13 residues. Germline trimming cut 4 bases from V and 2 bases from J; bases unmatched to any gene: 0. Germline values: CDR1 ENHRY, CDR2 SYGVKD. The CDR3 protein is CAISGTGQETQYF. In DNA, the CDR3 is TGTGCCATCAGTGGGACAGGGCAAGAGACCCAGTACTTC.

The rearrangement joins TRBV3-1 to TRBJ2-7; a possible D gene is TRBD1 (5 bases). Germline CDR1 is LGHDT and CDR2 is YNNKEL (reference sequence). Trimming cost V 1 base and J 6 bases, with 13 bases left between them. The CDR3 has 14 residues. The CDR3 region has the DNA TGTGCCAGCAGCCAAGGGTGGCAGGGCTCCGAGCAGTACTTC. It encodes CASSQGWQGSEQYF.

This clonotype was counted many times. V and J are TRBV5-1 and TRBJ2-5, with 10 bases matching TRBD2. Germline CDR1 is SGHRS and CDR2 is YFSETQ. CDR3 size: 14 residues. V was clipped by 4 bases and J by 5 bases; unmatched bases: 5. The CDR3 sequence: CASSILAGSETQYF. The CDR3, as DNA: TGCGCCAGCAGCATACTAGCGGGAAGCGAGACCCAGTACTTC.

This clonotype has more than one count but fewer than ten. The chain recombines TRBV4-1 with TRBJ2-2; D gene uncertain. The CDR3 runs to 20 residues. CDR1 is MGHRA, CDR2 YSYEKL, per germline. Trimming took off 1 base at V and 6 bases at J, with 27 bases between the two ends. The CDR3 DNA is TGCGCCAGCAGCCAAGGATTTGCGGCTCCCGGACGGAAATGGGCCGGGGAGCTGTTTTTT. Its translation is CASSQGFAAPGRKWAGELFF.

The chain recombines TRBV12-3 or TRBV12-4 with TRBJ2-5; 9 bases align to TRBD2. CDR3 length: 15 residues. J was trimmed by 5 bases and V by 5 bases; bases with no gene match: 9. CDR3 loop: CASSQIAGVLETQYF. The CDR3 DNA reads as TGTGCCAGCAGTCAGATAGCGGGAGTTCTGGAGACCCAGTACTTC.

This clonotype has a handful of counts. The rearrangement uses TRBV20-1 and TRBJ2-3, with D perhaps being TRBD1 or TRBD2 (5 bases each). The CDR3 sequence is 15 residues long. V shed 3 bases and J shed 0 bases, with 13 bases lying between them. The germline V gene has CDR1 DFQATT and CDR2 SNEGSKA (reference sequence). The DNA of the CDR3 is TGCAGTGCTAGTGGGACCGACGATAGCACAGATACGCAGTATTTT. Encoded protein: CSASGTDDSTDTQYF.

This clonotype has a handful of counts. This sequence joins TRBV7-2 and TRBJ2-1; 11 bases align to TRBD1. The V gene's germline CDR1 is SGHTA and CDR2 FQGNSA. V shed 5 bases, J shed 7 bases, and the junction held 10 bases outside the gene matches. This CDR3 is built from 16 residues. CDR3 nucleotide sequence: TGTGCCAGCAGCATTGCCGGGACAGGGGGAGGGAATGAGCAGTTCTTC. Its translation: CASSIAGTGGGNEQFF. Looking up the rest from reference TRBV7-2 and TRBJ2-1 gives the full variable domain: GAGVSQSPSNKVTEKGKDVELRCDPISGHTALYWYRQSLGQGLEFLIYFQGNSAPDKSGLPSDRFSAERTGGSVSTLTIQRTQQEDSAVYLCASSIAGTGGGNEQFFGPGTRLTVL.